The rows below give T cell receptor beta chains drawn from one sample of a study of OX40 agonist ivuxolimab in advanced cancers. Produced via immunoSEQ multiplex PCR; TCRdb's table is partial and in-frame only. The data show 89,000 or so clones, around nine tenths seen once. The sequences come from CD4+ or CD8+ T cells sorted from blood, collected in a trial of the OX40 agonist ivuxolimab. Receptor source: an adult with an advanced solid tumor such as melanoma, head and neck, liver or kidney cancer. Both conserved end residues are part of each CDR3. The order of the fields is D gene, V gene, J gene, CDR3 protein. A D gene is named only where the DNA matches it firmly.

D: .; V: TRBV11-2; J: TRBJ2-7; CDR3: CASTQHVRSSEQYF
D: .; V: TRBV4-3; J: TRBJ2-3; CDR3: CASSPTGSSTDTQYF
D: .; V: TRBV14; J: TRBJ2-3; CDR3: CASSRLIDTDTQYF
D: .; V: TRBV7-8; J: TRBJ2-2; CDR3: CASSLWGVNTGELFF
D: TRBD2; V: TRBV18; J: TRBJ2-7; CDR3: CASSTILAGTAGEQYF
D: .; V: TRBV19; J: TRBJ2-5; CDR3: CASSMLVVGMKTQYF
D: .; V: TRBV6-5; J: TRBJ2-7; CDR3: CASSLNIGGWDEQYF
D: .; V: TRBV29-1; J: TRBJ2-1; CDR3: CSVEDWPNQINEQFF
D: .; V: TRBV2; J: .; CDR3: CASSYPRGTYEQYF
D: .; V: TRBV6-6; J: TRBJ2-3; CDR3: CATNSETDTQYF
D: TRBD1; V: TRBV6-6; J: TRBJ2-7; CDR3: CASMGTGESYEQYF
D: .; V: TRBV29-1; J: TRBJ2-7; CDR3: CSVEDQMDEQYF
D: .; V: TRBV5-1; J: TRBJ1-2; CDR3: CASSLDGTNYGYTF
D: TRBD2; V: TRBV19; J: TRBJ2-2; CDR3: CASSMAGEFAGELFF
D: .; V: TRBV7-2; J: TRBJ2-1; CDR3: CASSLDSVYNEQFF
D: TRBD1; V: TRBV19; J: TRBJ2-7; CDR3: CASSQQGASEQYF
D: TRBD1; V: TRBV19; J: TRBJ1-4; CDR3: CASRLGQQRNEKLFF
D: .; V: TRBV11-2; J: TRBJ2-1; CDR3: CASSLDGRPYNEQFF
D: TRBD1; V: TRBV4-3; J: TRBJ2-5; CDR3: CASSQARTGGTETQYF
D: .; V: TRBV28; J: TRBJ2-7; CDR3: CASSTRGRDRSYEQYF
D: .; V: TRBV7-2; J: TRBJ2-6; CDR3: CASSLVFAGANVLTF
D: .; V: TRBV7-7; J: TRBJ2-5; CDR3: CASSLTRQETQYF
D: .; V: TRBV19; J: TRBJ2-7; CDR3: CASSYRVEESYEQYF
D: TRBD1; V: TRBV19; J: TRBJ1-5; CDR3: CASSIGTVQPQHF
D: .; V: TRBV7-2; J: TRBJ2-4; CDR3: CASSLGGTGNIQYF
D: .; V: TRBV4-1; J: TRBJ1-1; CDR3: CASSQERIAAEAFF
D: .; V: TRBV6-5; J: TRBJ2-1; CDR3: CASRASVSSYNEQFF
D: .; V: TRBV11-2; J: TRBJ2-7; CDR3: CASSLGQGMYEQYF
D: TRBD2; V: TRBV6-5; J: TRBJ2-2; CDR3: CASSPRLAGSGELFF
D: .; V: TRBV7-2; J: TRBJ1-1; CDR3: CASSSPMRAGNTEAFF
D: TRBD2; V: TRBV30; J: TRBJ2-3; CDR3: CAWSNPGTSGRTDTQYF
D: .; V: TRBV7-2; J: TRBJ2-1; CDR3: CASSLGRGRDEQFF
D: .; V: TRBV27; J: TRBJ2-3; CDR3: CASTPALAGVDTDTQYF